The rows below give T cell receptor beta chains drawn from one sample of a study of T cells in Graves' hyperthyroidism and ophthalmopathy. TCRdb called the multiplex PCR reads again in MiXCR, with one record for every CDR3 protein. The sample has about 270,000 distinct CDR3 sequences; approximately 23% are singletons. Material for sequencing was blood. All receptors derive from a man younger than 40 with Graves' ophthalmopathy. The CDR3 runs from the conserved cysteine through the conserved F or W. Fields, in order: J gene, V gene, clone size, D gene, CDR3 DNA, CDR3 protein. D genes are given only for firm matches. A clone size is listed for some rows: how often the clone was seen (once, few, many), or a class if it is expanded.

TRBJ2-7,TRBV28,-,TRBD2,TGTGCCAGCACACCGCCCCTAGCGGGAGGCTACGAGCAGTACTTC,CASTPPLAGGYEQYF
TRBJ1-1,TRBV7-9,-,TRBD1,TGTGCCAGCAGCGTCGACAGGGGTGAAGCTTTCTTT,CASSVDRGEAFF
TRBJ2-1,TRBV7-6,-,TRBD1,TGTGCCAGCAGCCCCGTGGGGGGACAGGGGAAAAATGAGCAGTTCTTC,CASSPVGGQGKNEQFF
TRBJ1-3,TRBV20-1,-,-,TGCAGACCCACATCACAGGCCAGGGGTATAGCTGGAAACACCATATATTTT,CRPTSQARGIAGNTIYF
TRBJ2-7,TRBV28,-,TRBD1,TGTGCCAGCAGTGAGCTGGACAGGGACTACGAGCAGTACTTC,CASSELDRDYEQYF
TRBJ2-1,TRBV28,many,-,TGTGCCAGCAGTTCCCCCGGGAGCTCTGCATACAATGAGCAGTTCTTC,CASSSPGSSAYNEQFF
TRBJ2-7,TRBV25-1,few,-,TGTGCCAGCAGTGAAACCCTCCACTACCCTCGGGAGCAGTACTTC,CASSETLHYPREQYF
TRBJ2-7,TRBV12-3/TRBV12-4,many,TRBD2,TGTGCCAGCGGGCGGCGGGAGTCATCCTACGAGCAGTACTTC,CASGRRESSYEQYF
TRBJ1-1,TRBV6-1,-,-,TGTGCCAGCAGTGAAACGCGGCCCCAGACTGAAGCTTTCTTT,CASSETRPQTEAFF
TRBJ1-1,TRBV18,many,-,TGTGCCAGCTCCTCCGGACAGAACACTGAAGCTTTCTTT,CASSSGQNTEAFF
TRBJ2-3,TRBV12-3/TRBV12-4,-,TRBD1,TGTGCCAGCAGTTTGGGGACAGGTATATCTAGCACAGATACGCAGTATTTT,CASSLGTGISSTDTQYF
TRBJ2-1,TRBV19,-,TRBD2,TGTGCCAGTAGTATAGCGGCTAGCGGGAGCTTAGAGCAGTTCTTC,CASSIAASGSLEQFF
TRBJ2-7,TRBV19,once,-,TGTGCCAGTAGCAAATTAGCGGCATCTTTCTACGAGCAGTACTTC,CASSKLAASFYEQYF
TRBJ2-3,TRBV20-1,many,TRBD1,TGCAGTGCTACGGACCGGGACAGGGGTCTCACAGATACGCAGTATTTT,CSATDRDRGLTDTQYF
TRBJ1-1,TRBV24-1,few,-,TGTGCCACCTCTAGAGCGGCGAACACTGAAGCTTTCTTT,CATSRAANTEAFF
TRBJ1-1,TRBV11-3,many,-,TGTGCCAGCAGCTTAATGGGGGATGGCGAAGCTTTCTTT,CASSLMGDGEAFF
TRBJ2-3,TRBV3-1,many,-,TGTGCCAGCAGCCAAGGCCCGGGGCCCAGCACAGATACGCAGTATTTT,CASSQGPGPSTDTQYF
TRBJ2-7,TRBV7-3,-,-,TGTGCCAGCAGCTCCTCTCGGGGTGAGCAGTACTTC,CASSSSRGEQYF
TRBJ1-5,TRBV29-1,few,TRBD1,TGCAGCTTTACCCGGGACAGGGGTAATCAGCCCCAGCATTTT,CSFTRDRGNQPQHF
TRBJ1-1,TRBV2,few,-,TGTGCCAGCAGTCCAGGGTATAGCTGGGACACTGAAGCTTTCTTT,CASSPGYSWDTEAFF
TRBJ2-4,TRBV13,-,-,TGTGCCAGCAGCTTAGTCGGGGGTTTTGCCAAAAACATTCAGTACTTC,CASSLVGGFAKNIQYF
TRBJ2-7,TRBV11-3,-,-,TGTGCCAGCAGCTTTGGGGCAGTCGGTACCTACGAGCAGTACTTC,CASSFGAVGTYEQYF
TRBJ2-5,TRBV29-1,few,-,TGCAGCGTTGCCCAGACCATCCCAAAAGAGACCCAGTACTTC,CSVAQTIPKETQYF
TRBJ1-1,TRBV12-5,many,-,TGTGCTAGTGGAGCCCGGATCCATGGGAACACTGAAGCTTTCTTT,CASGARIHGNTEAFF
TRBJ2-7,TRBV29-1,-,-,TGCAGCGTTTTTGGACAGTCATACGAGCAGTACTTC,CSVFGQSYEQYF
TRBJ1-1,TRBV2,many,-,TGTGCCAGCAGTGCCCGAGGGGGTATCGACACTGAAGCTTTCTTT,CASSARGGIDTEAFF
TRBJ1-6,TRBV20-1,-,TRBD1,TGCAGTGCTCCAAACCGGGACAGGGACTTGTATTCACCCCTCCACTTT,CSAPNRDRDLYSPLHF
TRBJ2-1,TRBV5-1,many,TRBD2,TGCGCCAGCAGCTGGGGACTAGCGGGAGGGGACAGAGAGCAGTTCTTC,CASSWGLAGGDREQFF
TRBJ1-1,TRBV4-1,few,-,TGCGCCAGCAGCCAAGCTCCCGTGAACACTGAAGCTTTCTTT,CASSQAPVNTEAFF
TRBJ1-3,TRBV28,many,-,TGTGCCAGCAGCCGGGACACAGGAAACACCATATATTTT,CASSRDTGNTIYF
TRBJ2-5,TRBV14,-,TRBD1,TGTGCCAGCAGCCAAGCCCTACCGGGACAGGGGGGCCAAGAGACCCAGTACTTC,CASSQALPGQGGQETQYF
TRBJ2-3,TRBV24-1,-,TRBD2,TGTGCCACCAGTGAAGGGACATTGGGACTAGGCAACACAGATACGCAGTATTTT,CATSEGTLGLGNTDTQYF
TRBJ1-1,TRBV11-3,-,TRBD1,TGTGCCAGCAGCCCCCCGACAGGGCGAACTGAAGCTTTCTTT,CASSPPTGRTEAFF
TRBJ2-5,TRBV19,-,TRBD2,TGTGCCAGTAGTGGGAGGGGTCAAGAGACCCAGTACTTC,CASSGRGQETQYF
TRBJ2-1,TRBV11-3,many,-,TGTGCCAGCAGCTCCGGCGGACAGTACAATGAGCAGTTCTTC,CASSSGGQYNEQFF
TRBJ2-2,TRBV27,-,TRBD1,TGTGCCAGCAGTAAAGACAGGGTCGGGGCGAACACCGGGGAGCTGTTTTTT,CASSKDRVGANTGELFF
TRBJ1-2,TRBV5-1,-,TRBD1,TGCGCCAGCAGCACGCAAACAGGGGACTGTGGCTACACCTTC,CASSTQTGDCGYTF
TRBJ1-5,TRBV3-1,many,TRBD1,TGTGCCAGCAGCTTAGACAGGGTGGACCAGCCCCAGCATTTT,CASSLDRVDQPQHF
TRBJ1-3,TRBV28,many,-,TGTGCCAGCAGTTTCCGCCTCGGGATCTATTCTGGAAACACCATATATTTT,CASSFRLGIYSGNTIYF
TRBJ1-2,TRBV6-1,few,-,TGTGCCAGCGGAGTATTGAACTATGGCTACACCTTC,CASGVLNYGYTF
TRBJ2-1,TRBV20-1,many,-,TGCAGTGCTAGACGCGTCGGGTACAATGAGCAGTTCTTC,CSARRVGYNEQFF
TRBJ1-1,TRBV28,-,-,TGTGCCAGCAGTTTGGACGGAGACGAAGCTTTCTTT,CASSLDGDEAFF
TRBJ1-3,TRBV12-3/TRBV12-4,few,-,TGTGCCAGCAGTTTAGCGGGTGGGGGCTCCGGAAACACCATATATTTT,CASSLAGGGSGNTIYF
TRBJ2-5,TRBV7-2,-,TRBD1,TGTGCCAGCTCCGCTTTTGGACAGGGGGCCGTGACCCAGTACTTC,CASSAFGQGAVTQYF
TRBJ2-7,TRBV27,-,-,TGTGCCAGCAGTCTCCACGGGACCACCTACGAGCAGTACTTC,CASSLHGTTYEQYF
TRBJ1-5,TRBV6-2/TRBV6-3,-,-,TGTGCCAGCAGTTACTCCCGGCAGCCCCAGCATTTT,CASSYSRQPQHF
TRBJ1-2,TRBV20-1,-,-,TGCAGTGCCCATGGACCGAGTGGCTACACCTTC,CSAHGPSGYTF
TRBJ1-2,TRBV10-3,-,-,TGTGCCATCAGACAAACCGCGGACTATGGCTACACCTTC,CAIRQTADYGYTF
TRBJ2-2,TRBV28,many,TRBD1,TGTGCCAGCAGTTCCCCAGGGGGTAGCACCACCGGGGAGCTGTTTTTT,CASSSPGGSTTGELFF
TRBJ2-1,TRBV3-1,-,TRBD2,TGTGCCAGCAGCCCACCGGGACTAGCGGGAGCTGGGGCCTACAATGAGCAGTTCTTC,CASSPPGLAGAGAYNEQFF
TRBJ2-1,TRBV7-9,-,-,TGTGCCAGCACACCTCCAGTGGGCTCCTACAATGAGCAGTTCTTC,CASTPPVGSYNEQFF
TRBJ1-5,TRBV27,few,-,TGTGCCAGCAGTTTATCGTTCAGGGGTCAGCCCCAGCATTTT,CASSLSFRGQPQHF
TRBJ1-6,TRBV3-1,-,TRBD1,TGTGCCAGCAGCCAAAAGACGACAGGGTTATCCTATAATTCACCCCTCCACTTT,CASSQKTTGLSYNSPLHF
TRBJ2-7,TRBV28,-,TRBD2,TGTGCCAGCAGTTTAGGGGGGCTAGCGGGAGGCGAGCAGTACTTC,CASSLGGLAGGEQYF
TRBJ1-1,TRBV20-1,few,-,TGCAGTGTCCCTAGAGTGAACACTGAAGCTTTCTTT,CSVPRVNTEAFF